A selection of T cell receptor beta chains follows, all from one sample in a study of read filtering for tumor transcriptome and immune sequencing. TCRdb called the reads again in MiXCR, with one record for every CDR3 protein. The table includes tens of thousands of distinct CDR3 sequences, about a fifth detected once. The source material was a population of CD138-negative cells sorted from bone marrow. These receptors were taken from a donor at least 40 years old with multiple myeloma. The CDR3 runs from the conserved cysteine through the conserved F or W. A D gene is named only where the DNA matches it firmly.

d_gene	v_gene	j_gene	CDR3aa
.	TRBV7-3	TRBJ2-1	CASSLIGASDEQFF
TRBD2	TRBV20-1	TRBJ2-7	CSARTSGSVYEQYF
TRBD2	TRBV28	TRBJ2-2	CASRVAGVAGELFF
.	TRBV19	TRBJ2-3	CASTRGDTQYF
TRBD1	TRBV12-3/TRBV12-4	TRBJ1-4	CASSSTGQGGFGKLFF
.	TRBV12-3/TRBV12-4	TRBJ2-5	CASMSTGFGGTQYF
.	TRBV29-1	TRBJ1-4	CSVEFAGVNEKLFF
TRBD2	TRBV10-2	TRBJ2-1	CASSERLAGGRYKQFF
TRBD2	TRBV28	TRBJ2-4	CASRQETSLGRNIQYF
.	TRBV28	TRBJ2-5	CASSPREETQYF
.	TRBV3-1	TRBJ2-5	CASSHTGGEETQYF
TRBD1	TRBV29-1	TRBJ2-1	CSVEGQGASYNEQFF
TRBD1	TRBV12-5	TRBJ2-1	CASGLWDRAYNEQFF
TRBD2	TRBV7-3	TRBJ2-2	CASSPTSGSRAGELFF
TRBD2	TRBV11-2	TRBJ2-4	CASRGTSGAKNIQHF
.	TRBV20-1	TRBJ2-3	CSVRGLAGRSTQYF
.	TRBV7-3	TRBJ2-1	CASSLSPGTNEQFF
.	TRBV6-5	TRBJ1-4	CASSRATNEKLFF
.	TRBV20-1	TRBJ2-7	CSAPDRTYEQYF
TRBD2	TRBV7-2	TRBJ2-7	CASSFQPAGAYEQYF
TRBD2	TRBV29-1	TRBJ2-1	CSVVERLAGSYNEQFF
TRBD2	TRBV4-1	TRBJ2-3	CASSLTRGGLQDTQYF